The 18 T cell receptor beta chains below come from one sample, sequenced in a study of OX40 agonist ivuxolimab in advanced cancers. This table comes from immunoSEQ multiplex PCR, and its TCRdb copy is limited to in-frame clones, with some not included. The table lists about 79,000 clones, 92% of them singletons. Sequences were derived from CD4+ or CD8+ T cells sorted from blood, sampled in a trial of the OX40 agonist ivuxolimab. The source is an adult with an advanced solid tumor such as melanoma, head and neck, liver or kidney cancer.

This chain links TRBV9 with TRBJ2-5, with 9 nucleotides matching TRBD1. The CDR3 extends over 15 amino acids. Germline V lookup: CDR1 SGDLS, CDR2 YYNGEE. The V gene end was trimmed by 2 bases and the J gene end by 4 bases; junction bases not matched to a gene: 6. The CDR3, as DNA: TGTGCCAGCAGCGTCCGACAGGGGGAGGGAGAGACCCAGTACTTC. Amino acid sequence: CASSVRQGEGETQYF.

The J gene is TRBJ2-2, the V gene TRBV5-1; 8 nucleotides agree with TRBD2. The V gene end was trimmed by 1 base and the J gene end by 7 bases; junction bases not matched to a gene: 12. Germline-derived CDR1 and CDR2 are SGHRS and YFSETQ. The CDR3 contains 17 residues. CDR3 coding DNA: TGCGCCAGCAGCTTGACGGCCGGCGGGGGGCGAAGCGGGGAGCTGTTTTTT. This translates into CASSLTAGGGRSGELFF.

The rearrangement uses TRBV19 and TRBJ1-5; D remains ambiguous. V lost 3 bases to trimming and J lost 6 bases, with 12 bases between them. From germline, CDR1 is LNHDA and CDR2 SQIVND (reference sequence). The CDR3 loop spans 14 amino acids. The CDR3 DNA reads as TGTGCCAGTAGTATTTTAGAGGCTATTCAGCCCCAGCATTTT. This codes for CASSILEAIQPQHF.

The V call is TRBV29-1, the J call TRBJ2-7; 11 nucleotides agree with TRBD2. Trimming took 7 bases from V and 2 from J; bases not matched to a gene: 7. This CDR3 spans 14 amino acids. Germline CDR1 reads SQVTM; CDR2 reads ANQGSEA. For the CDR3, the DNA is TGCAGCGGGCGACTAGCGGGACGACCCTACGAGCAGTACTTC. It specifies CSGRLAGRPYEQYF.

CDR3 sequence reads: CASSMGGTRSDRYTF. Here the CDR3 DNA reads TGTGCCAGTAGTATGGGAGGGACCCGCTCGGATCGCTACACCTTC. The V call is TRBV19, the J call TRBJ1-2; tentatively, D is TRBD1 (5 bases). The CDR3 length is 15 residues. V was clipped by 3 bases and J by 9 bases, with 20 bases between them. Germline V gene data show CDR1 as LNHDA and CDR2 as SQIVND (reference sequence).

The J gene is TRBJ2-1, the V gene TRBV28, with 12 bases matching TRBD1. After removal of 5 bases from V and 6 bases from J, the junction contained 2 bases not matched to a gene. The CDR3 length is 14 residues. Germline-derived CDR1 and CDR2 are MDHEN and SYDVKM. The CDR3 DNA reads as TGTGCCAGCAGTGGGACAGGGGGCGTCAATGAGCAGTTCTTC. Translated: CASSGTGGVNEQFF.

The rearrangement joins TRBV5-1 to TRBJ2-2; perhaps TRBD1 as D (6 bases). The CDR3 extends over 18 amino acids. V gave up 2 bases and J gave up 5 bases, with 22 bases separating them. CDR1 is SGHRS, CDR2 YFSETQ, per germline. The CDR3 protein is CASSLPNRGFDGTGELFF. The CDR3, as DNA: TGCGCCAGCAGCTTACCGAATAGGGGGTTTGACGGGACCGGGGAGCTGTTTTTT.

The chain links TRBV18 to TRBJ1-2, with TRBD1 matching 7 bases. The CDR3 runs to 14 residues. The germline CDR1 and CDR2 sequences are KGHSH and LQKENI. V shed 3 bases, J shed 3 bases, and the junction held 4 bases outside the gene matches. The CDR3 bases are TGTGCCAGCTCACCGGATACAGGGGACTATGGCTACACCTTC. Its protein is CASSPDTGDYGYTF. The complete variable domain, with remaining parts taken from reference TRBV18 and TRBJ1-2, reads NAGVMQNPRHLVRRRGQEARLRCSPMKGHSHVYWYRQLPEEGLKFMVYLQKENIIDESGMPKERFSAEFPKEGPSILRIQQVVRGDSAAYFCASSPDTGDYGYTFGSGTRLTVV.

The chain joins TRBV11-2 to TRBJ1-2; 8 nucleotides align to TRBD1. The V gene's germline CDR1 is SGHAT and CDR2 FQNNGV. Trimming at V came to 5 bases and at J to 4 bases, leaving 3 bases not matched to a gene. The CDR3 runs to 13 residues. The CDR3: CASSPGTGYGYTF. CDR3 nucleotides: TGTGCCAGCAGCCCCGGGACAGGCTATGGCTACACCTTC.

The chain's CDR3 is CASSLAGTSTDTQYF. In nucleotides, the CDR3 is TGTGCCAGCAGCTTAGCGGGGACTAGCACAGATACGCAGTATTTT. The chain combines TRBV11-2 with TRBJ2-3, with a possible D match to TRBD2 (6 bases). The CDR3 runs to 15 residues. Trimming took 1 base from V and 0 from J, leaving 8 bases between them. CDR1 is SGHAT, CDR2 FQNNGV, per germline.

Of note for this clone: One junction end disagrees with the germline gene, perhaps due to a read error. V usage is TRBV15 and J usage is TRBJ1-2; D is unclear. Per the germline V gene, CDR1 is LNHNV and CDR2 is YYDKDF (reference sequence). This CDR3 contains 9 residues. The CDR3 region is CATSGLVLF. For the CDR3, the DNA is TGTGCCACCTCCGGTTTGGTTCTCTTC.

Only a few counts were recorded for this clone. This rearrangement joins TRBV4-2 to TRBJ2-7; possibly TRBD2 for D (5 bases). The V gene lost 1 base and the J gene lost 0 bases, with 13 bases spanning the gap. Germline V gene lookup returns CDR1 LGHNA and CDR2 YNFKEQ. This CDR3 has 16 residues. The CDR3 DNA reads TGTGCCAGCAGCCAAGCGTCCGGCGGGCACTCCTACGAGCAGTACTTC. Translated, it gives CASSQASGGHSYEQYF.

This chain connects TRBV20-1 to TRBJ2-3; D remains unclear. Trimming left V 5 bases short and J 6 bases short, with 6 bases between. The CDR3 is made up of 10 amino acids. Per germline, CDR1 DFQATT and CDR2 SNEGSKA (reference sequence). CDR3 loop: CSARSDTQYF. CDR3 sequence (DNA): TGCAGTGCTCGGTCGGATACGCAGTATTTT.

The V gene is TRBV19, the J gene TRBJ2-3, with no clear D. The length of the CDR3 is 14 residues. The germline V and J ends were trimmed by 2 bases and 2 bases, with 8 bases remaining between them. Germline CDR1 LNHDA, CDR2 SQIVND (reference sequence). The CDR3 nucleotides read TGTGCCAGTAGTATATCAGAGACCACAGATACGCAGTATTTT. Translation: CASSISETTDTQYF.

The table lists this clone with a count of one. The chain is built from TRBV27 and TRBJ2-5, with 8 nucleotides matching TRBD2. Trimming removed 10 bases from V and 5 bases from J; junction bases left unmatched: 3. Germline assignment: CDR1 MNHEY and CDR2 SMNVEV (reference sequence). The CDR3 totals 11 residues. The CDR3 sequence: CATVAGETQYF. CDR3 bases: TGTGCCACCGTAGCGGGGGAGACCCAGTACTTC.

This CDR3 is CASSSRQGLRGGQYF. CDR3 in DNA: TGTGCCAGCAGCTCTCGACAGGGACTAAGGGGTGGCCAGTACTTC. The chain joins TRBV11-3 to TRBJ2-5; D tentatively reads TRBD1 or TRBD2 (7 bases each). The CDR3 spans 15 residues. V was clipped by 4 bases and J by 10 bases, with 22 bases between them. The germline V gene has CDR1 SGHNT and CDR2 YENEEA.

The chain couples TRBV6-4 to TRBJ2-7; 7 bases fit TRBD1. The V gene end was trimmed by 2 bases and the J gene end by 2 bases; junction bases not matched to a gene: 3. The CDR3 runs 14 residues. CDR1 and CDR2 from the germline V gene are MRHNA and SNTAGT. Here the CDR3 DNA reads TGTGCCAGCAGTGACCAGACAGGGCCCTACGAGCAGTACTTC. It is translated as CASSDQTGPYEQYF.

The genes are TRBV7-5 and TRBJ1-2; the table assigns TRBD1, which was not confirmed against the DNA. TRBV7-5 is given as a pseudogene. This CDR3 has 15 amino acids. The CDR3 region has the DNA TGTGCCAGCAGCCCTCGACGTACAGGGATCTATGGCTACACCTTC. Protein: CASSPRRTGIYGYTF.